This T cell receptor beta chain was observed in a study of Graves' ophthalmopathy and Graves' hyperthyroidism. Study observations and caveats: Sensitivity reached nearly 71% and specificity roughly 72% when the model predicted ophthalmopathy progression.

This CDR3 region has 11 residues. The V end was cut by 4 bases, the J end by 3 bases, with 7 bases between. Germline CDR1 and CDR2: SQVTM and ANQGSEA. The authors amplified TCR beta CDR3 regions, and they did so from RNA transcripts for repertoire sequencing. RT-PCR in the first round used HTBI primers; a second-round multiplex PCR followed. TCRdb called the multiplex PCR reads again in MiXCR, with one record for every CDR3 protein. The table shows some 750,000 distinct CDR3 sequences, with 40% occurring only once. In its sample, this clonotype was seen many times. Its antigen is currently unknown. The authors diagnosed from clinical symptoms, serum thyroxine, TRAb, thyroid ultrasound and orbital computed tomography.

The chain combines TRBV29-1 with TRBJ2-7; D is uncertain. Sequences were obtained from peripheral blood. This sequence was found in an adult man with Graves' ophthalmopathy. The CDR3 bases are TGCAGCGTTGTATTGGGCTACGAGCAGTACTTC. This sequence encodes CSVVLGYEQYF.